This T cell receptor (beta chain) was recovered during a study of blood T cells in healthy people across ages. Trimming cost V 6 bases and J 7 bases, with 21 bases left between them. Looked up from germline, CDR1 is DFQATT and CDR2 is SNEGSKA (reference sequence). The CDR3 loop spans 14 amino acids. Using a J-beta primer mix together with a sample-barcoded 5' primer, a second PCR was run for about 7 to 12 cycles. TCRdb re-called the 5' RACE reads through MiXCR, storing one row per CDR3 protein. The repertoire holds roughly 1.5 million distinct CDR3 sequences, roughly two fifths seen once, with over 3.5% in the top ten. This clonotype was observed at least ten times.

V is TRBV20-1 and J is TRBJ1-2, with D possibly being TRBD1 (5 bases). The receptor comes from a woman aged 18-30 years in good health. Material: blood. The CDR3 DNA is TGCAGTGCCTCCCCCGCGGGACGAGGTATTGGCTACACCTTC. Protein sequence: CSASPAGRGIGYTF.